Listed below are T cell receptor beta chains from one sample, sequenced in a study of blood T cell repertoires in COVID-19. Sequencing used immunoSEQ multiplex PCR; TCRdb keeps in-frame clones, though not all of them. The sample shows some 300,000 clones, 90% to 95% of them seen only once. Sequencing input: PBMCs or T cells enriched from blood (not recorded which). The receptors originated from a woman aged 25 to 45 who had been exposed to COVID-19. Both conserved end residues are part of each CDR3.

CDR3 | J | V
CASSHSGGPSDTQYF | TRBJ2-3 | TRBV7-9
CASSPGTDNEKLFF | TRBJ1-4 | TRBV4-2
CASSRDGTANYGYTF | TRBJ1-2 | TRBV6-5
CASSYSRSYGYTF | TRBJ1-2 | TRBV6-5
CASSQGGGQGANYGYTF | TRBJ1-2 | TRBV4-3
CSVSETAVVQFF | TRBJ2-1 | TRBV29-1
CASNQALAGVIYEQYF | TRBJ2-7 | TRBV2
CASSFRLSLARIGELFF | TRBJ2-2 | TRBV27
CASSPIWAPTGEKLFF | TRBJ1-4 | TRBV11-2
CASSFSGQSSGYTF | TRBJ1-2 | TRBV5-1
CASSLIAGNNSPLHF | TRBJ1-6 | TRBV7-9
CASSDQGGTYEQYF | TRBJ2-7 | TRBV2
CASSKGTGAVLGQPQHF | TRBJ1-5 | TRBV19
CASSLAGTGLFTYNEQFF | TRBJ2-1 | TRBV7-9
CASSLAGGIETQYF | TRBJ2-5 | TRBV7-9
CATGQDGTLPYGYTF | TRBJ1-2 | TRBV6-5
CASSASNTGELFF | TRBJ2-2 | TRBV9
CASSQQGYEQYF | TRBJ2-7 | TRBV3-1/TRBV3-2
CASSPRRTSGGAHEQFF | TRBJ2-1 | TRBV18
CASSRRQGSGNTIYF | TRBJ1-3 | TRBV18
CASSQRDRGAGELFF | TRBJ2-2 | TRBV3-1/TRBV3-2
CASSLDREGGELFF | TRBJ2-2 | TRBV5-1
CASSPRRGTSTDTQYF | TRBJ2-3 | TRBV7-6
CASSPSTGSSYNEQFF | TRBJ2-1 | TRBV4-3
CASSLAWATNTEAFF | TRBJ1-1 | TRBV7-2
CASSYKGKRGETQYF | TRBJ2-5 | TRBV7-9
CASSLTGIYSGNTIYF | TRBJ1-3 | TRBV7-9
CASSSTIRQEETQYF | TRBJ2-5 | TRBV27
CASSLGSGQYNSPLHF | TRBJ1-6 | TRBV5-1
CASSPNRGGITGELFF | TRBJ2-2 | TRBV11-2
CASSFPNYGYTF | TRBJ1-2 | TRBV13
CASRRGANTEAFF | TRBJ1-1 | TRBV5-1
CASSITFTNTEAFF | TRBJ1-1 | TRBV19
CASRFGARTDTQYF | TRBJ2-3 | TRBV7-8
CASSPSTGRETQYF | TRBJ2-5 | TRBV18
CASIRDTLNTEAFF | TRBJ1-1 | TRBV2
CATSYERGPQHF | TRBJ1-5 | TRBV15
CASSLTSGGAGTDTQYF | TRBJ2-3 | TRBV18
CASSLAYRRQETQYF | TRBJ2-5 | TRBV7-9
CASSQDSAYNEQFF | TRBJ2-1 | TRBV4-1
CASSLPLIEFF | TRBJ2-1 | TRBV5-8
CASSQERYSQETQYF | TRBJ2-5 | TRBV4-1
CASSLRTNHGYTF | TRBJ1-2 | TRBV5-1
CASSFWTGGGNQPQHF | TRBJ1-5 | TRBV19
CASRRGGTEAFF | TRBJ1-1 | TRBV5-1
CASSQAGDGTEAFF | TRBJ1-1 | TRBV4-2
CASSWAEGTEAFF | TRBJ1-1 | TRBV11-2